The clone carrying this TCR beta chain was picked up many times. TRAV- and TRBV-specific primers primed first-strand cDNA, covering alpha and beta chains. TCRs underwent approximately 20 PCR cycles of amplification with a constant-region primer and V-primer adapter. TCRdb called the reads again in MiXCR, with one record for every CDR3 protein. The repertoire has some 94,000 distinct CDR3 sequences, roughly 19% of them found once; the top ten carry around 13%. The data are from a study of low-dose radiotherapy and immunotherapy resistance in tumors. Germline-derived CDR1 and CDR2 are MNHEY and SMNVEV (reference sequence). Losses at the gene ends were 4 bases for V and 5 bases for J; bases not matched to a gene: 12. The CDR3 is made up of 17 amino acids. Time point here: after trial treatment. Treatment of the sample: LDRT plus nivolumab, ipilimumab, low-dose cyclophosphamide and aspirin (RACIN trial).

The sequences come from PBMCs, collected after low-dose radiotherapy plus immunotherapy. This receptor was taken from a female donor with ovarian cancer. The gene calls are TRBV27 and TRBJ2-2; 8 bases align to TRBD1. DNA for the CDR3: TGTGCCAGCAGTTCCCCACGACAGGGGAGGTGGACCGGGGAGCTGTTTTTT. It yields the protein CASSSPRQGRWTGELFF.